A single sample gave rise to the 29 T cell receptor beta chains below, sequenced in a study of blood T cell repertoires in COVID-19. Repertoires were generated with immunoSEQ multiplex PCR, while TCRdb's copy carries only in-frame clones and drops some. Among about 190,000 clones listed, 90% were seen once. Sequenced sample: peripheral blood. All receptors derive from a man over 45 with acute or convalescent COVID-19.

CDR3 in amino acids: CATSGQSANVLTF. Here the CDR3 DNA reads TGTGCCACCTCGGGACAGTCGGCCAACGTCCTGACTTTC. The V gene is TRBV10-3, the J gene TRBJ2-6; 7 bases align to TRBD1. After removal of 10 bases from V and 6 bases from J, the junction contained 6 bases not matched to a gene. The CDR3 is made up of 13 amino acids. CDR1 is ENHRY and CDR2 is SYGVKD in the germline V gene.

The chain combines TRBV28 with TRBJ1-3; the D is unclear. The V gene lost 8 bases and the J gene lost 0 bases, with 14 bases spanning the gap. The length of the CDR3 is 15 residues. In germline, CDR1 is MDHEN, CDR2 SYDVKM. CDR3 sequence: CASSTGSLSGNTIYF. CDR3 sequence (DNA): TGTGCCAGCTCTACGGGAAGCCTCTCTGGAAACACCATATATTTT. The complete variable domain, with remaining parts taken from reference TRBV28 and TRBJ1-3, reads DVKVTQSSRYLVKRTGEKVFLECVQDMDHENMFWYRQDPGLGLRLIYFSYDVKMKEKGDIPEGYSVSREKKERFSLILESASTNQTSMYLCASSTGSLSGNTIYFGEGSWLTVV.

The chain carries TRBV28 and TRBJ1-1; weak D call: TRBD1 (6 bases). CDR1 is MDHEN and CDR2 is SYDVKM in the germline V gene. The CDR3 has 12 residues. V lost 5 bases and J lost 7, with 11 bases in between. DNA of the CDR3: TGTGCCAGCAGTAGTACAGGGAGTGAAGCTTTCTTT. Translation gives CASSSTGSEAFF.

In this sample, this clone turned up once. The V call is TRBV13, the J call TRBJ1-1; D is possibly TRBD1 (5 bases). The germline V gene has CDR1 PRHDT and CDR2 FYEKMQ (reference sequence). The CDR3 sequence is 13 residues long. Trimming pared 1 base from V and 4 bases from J, leaving 7 bases between. CDR3 DNA: TGTGCCAGCAGCTTAGCGGGGGGCACTGAAGCTTTCTTT. It codes for CASSLAGGTEAFF.

Concerning this clone: The same CDR3 also results from other DNA sequences found in this sample. The rearrangement joins TRBV18 to TRBJ1-5; D uncertain. The ends were cut back, 3 bases at V and 4 bases at J, with 10 bases in the middle. Germline V lookup: CDR1 KGHSH, CDR2 LQKENI. This CDR3 has 14 residues. The CDR3 DNA follows: TGTGCCAGCTCACCGGGGAGTTCGAATCAGCCCCAGCATTTT. It yields the protein CASSPGSSNQPQHF.

The chain employs TRBV28 and TRBJ2-1; 9 bases align to TRBD2. This CDR3 has 17 amino acids. From germline, CDR1 is MDHEN and CDR2 SYDVKM. V shed 2 bases and J 7 bases; nucleotides not matched to a gene: 12. CDR3 nucleotide sequence: TGTGCCAGCAGTTTACCCCAAGGTGGCGGGGGGGCTAATGAGCAGTTCTTC. Translation gives CASSLPQGGGGANEQFF.

The gene calls are TRBV24-1 and TRBJ1-2; D ambiguous. The germline V and J ends were trimmed by 5 bases and 3 bases, with 9 bases remaining between them. Germline V gene lookup returns CDR1 KGHDR and CDR2 SFDVKD. The CDR3 totals 13 residues. The DNA of the CDR3 is TGTGCCACCAGTGGTGAGTCGGACTATGGCTACACCTTC. This encodes CATSGESDYGYTF.

V and J are TRBV28 and TRBJ2-3; 11 nucleotides match TRBD2. The germline V gene encodes CDR1 MDHEN and CDR2 SYDVKM. This CDR3 is 16 amino acids long. J was trimmed by 2 bases and V by 2 bases; bases with no gene match: 3. In DNA form, the CDR3 reads TGTGCCAGCAGTTTACTAGCGGGGGGTTACACAGATACGCAGTATTTT. Protein sequence: CASSLLAGGYTDTQYF.

This chain uses TRBV15 with TRBJ1-1, with TRBD1 identical over 9 bases. The V gene end was trimmed by 1 base and the J gene end by 1 base; junction bases not matched to a gene: 1. Germline CDR1 reads LNHNV; CDR2 reads YYDKDF (reference sequence). CDR3 length: 15 amino acids. The CDR3, as DNA: TGTGCCACCAGCAGAGGGGGACAGGGGAACACTGAAGCTTTCTTT. Its protein product is CATSRGGQGNTEAFF.

The gene calls are TRBV6-1 and TRBJ2-1, with unresolved D. Per the germline V gene, CDR1 is MNHNS and CDR2 is SASEGT. The V end was cut by 2 bases, the J end by 5 bases, with 7 bases between. The CDR3 consists of 13 residues. CDR3 in DNA: TGTGCCAGCAGTGAACAGTCCCACAATGAGCAGTTCTTC. Translating gives CASSEQSHNEQFF.

V and J are TRBV4-1 and TRBJ2-7; tentatively, D is TRBD2 (5 bases). Per germline, CDR1 MGHRA and CDR2 YSYEKL. CDR3 length: 16 residues. The V gene lost 0 bases and the J gene lost 0 bases, with 12 bases spanning the gap. DNA of the CDR3: TGCGCCAGCAGCCAAGAGTTCCCGGGGATCTCCTACGAGCAGTACGTC. This gives the protein CASSQEFPGISYEQYV.

This clone was seen only once. This chain uses TRBV11-2 with TRBJ2-5; TRBD2 aligns across 11 bases. V lost 5 bases to trimming and J lost 1 base; unmatched junction nucleotides: 6. This CDR3 region has 16 residues. The germline gives CDR1 SGHAT, CDR2 FQNNGV. The chain's CDR3 is CASSTGTSGRQETQYF. The CDR3, as DNA: TGTGCCAGCAGCACGGGGACTAGCGGTCGCCAAGAGACCCAGTACTTC.

V and J are TRBV2 and TRBJ2-2, with 7 bases fitting TRBD1. With 7 bases clipped from V and 8 bases from J, the junction kept 10 bases outside the gene matches. Germline assignment: CDR1 SNHLY and CDR2 FYNNEI. The CDR3 contains 14 residues. CDR3 DNA: TGTGCCAGCACCCAAGACAGGGTCGGTGGGGAGCTGTTTTTT. Translated, it gives CASTQDRVGGELFF.

The chain has TRBV4-3 and TRBJ1-5, with a tentative D call TRBD1 (5 bases). The V end lost 1 base, the J end lost 9 bases, and 13 bases lay between the germline ends. Per the germline V gene, CDR1 is LGHNA and CDR2 is YSLEER. CDR3 length equals 14 residues. In DNA, the CDR3 is TGCGCCAGCAGCCAAGGGTGGGGCGGTTTGCCCCAGCATTTT. Translation gives CASSQGWGGLPQHF.

Only one count was recorded for this clone. V gene TRBV7-2 combines with J gene TRBJ1-4; D not certain. The V gene's germline CDR1 is SGHTA and CDR2 FQGNSA. V shed 3 bases and J shed 8 bases, with 13 bases lying between them. CDR3 length: 14 residues. CDR3: CASSFGMGGEKLFF. The CDR3 DNA sequence: TGTGCCAGCAGCTTTGGAATGGGAGGGGAAAAACTGTTTTTT.

This chain uses TRBV5-5 with TRBJ2-5; perhaps TRBD2 as D (6 bases). Per germline, CDR1 SGHKS and CDR2 YYEKEE (reference sequence). V was cut by 3 bases and J by 7 bases, with 10 bases left in between. This CDR3 spans 12 amino acids. CDR3 DNA: TGTGCCAGCAGCTCCGTCGGGGGGACCCAGTACTTC. Its translation: CASSSVGGTQYF.

The chain couples TRBV10-3 to TRBJ1-3, with a possible D match to TRBD1 (5 bases). CDR3 length: 13 amino acids. Germline assignment: CDR1 ENHRY and CDR2 SYGVKD. The V end lost 5 bases, the J end lost 3 bases, and 8 bases lay between the germline ends. CDR3 DNA sequence: TGTGCCATCAGTCAGGGCAGTGGAAACACCATATATTTT. Protein product: CAISQGSGNTIYF.

The chain carries TRBV11-2 and TRBJ2-2, with 7 bases that match TRBD1. CDR3 length: 14 residues. The germline V gene encodes CDR1 SGHAT and CDR2 FQNNGV. The V gene end was trimmed by 5 bases and the J gene end by 7 bases; junction bases not matched to a gene: 7. DNA for the CDR3: TGTGCCAGCAGCCTTCGACAGGGCCACGGGGAGCTGTTTTTT. It translates to CASSLRQGHGELFF.

The chain has TRBV5-4 and TRBJ2-1; TRBD2 agrees at 8 bases. From germline, CDR1 is SGHNT and CDR2 YYREEE (reference sequence). The CDR3 loop spans 14 amino acids. Germline trimming cut 1 base from V and 5 bases from J; bases unmatched to any gene: 2. The CDR3 region has the DNA TGTGCCAGCAGCTTGAGCGGGAGTAACAATGAGCAGTTCTTC. This sequence encodes CASSLSGSNNEQFF. Full variable domain (rest looked up from reference TRBV5-4 and TRBJ2-1): ETGVTQSPTHLIKTRGQQVTLRCSSQSGHNTVSWYQQALGQGPQFIFQYYREEENGRGNFPPRFSGLQFPNYSSELNVNALELDDSALYLCASSLSGSNNEQFFGPGTRLTVL.

The V call is TRBV6-5, the J call TRBJ1-2; the match to TRBD1 covers 7 bases. V shed 2 bases, J shed 2 bases, and the junction held 8 bases outside the gene matches. From germline, CDR1 is MNHEY and CDR2 SVGAGI. The CDR3 has 16 residues. The CDR3 bases are TGTGCCAGCAGTTACGACCATCGGGACAGAAACTATGGCTACACCTTC. The encoded protein is CASSYDHRDRNYGYTF.

The chain carries TRBV28 and TRBJ1-1; D remains unclear. This CDR3 has 13 residues. CDR1 is MDHEN and CDR2 is SYDVKM in the germline V gene. The V and J ends lost 6 bases and 1 base respectively, with 9 bases between them. CDR3 sequence: CASRLLRNTEAFF. The CDR3, as DNA: TGTGCCAGCAGGCTGCTAAGGAACACTGAAGCTTTCTTT.

The CDR3 DNA follows: TGTGCCAGCAGTTACAGCGGGAGGGCAGATACGCAGTATTTT. Translation: CASSYSGRADTQYF. This rearrangement joins TRBV27 to TRBJ2-3; 10 nucleotides agree with TRBD2. Trimming at V came to 4 bases and at J to 4 bases, leaving 2 bases not matched to a gene. This CDR3 region has 14 residues. In germline, CDR1 is MNHEY, CDR2 SMNVEV (reference sequence).

This clone showed up just a few times. The chain links TRBV7-9 to TRBJ2-1; 7 bases are shared with TRBD2. The V gene's germline CDR1 is SEHNR and CDR2 FQNEAQ (reference sequence). Trimming at V came to 5 bases and at J to 4 bases, leaving 5 bases not matched to a gene. This CDR3 spans 14 amino acids. The CDR3 region has the DNA TGTGCCAGCAGCAGAGGACTAGAATACAATGAGCAGTTCTTC. This encodes CASSRGLEYNEQFF.

This sequence joins TRBV7-9 and TRBJ2-3; D remains unclear. The CDR3 is 11 residues long. Between the trimmed V and J ends, which lost 3 bases and 5 bases, there was a span of 3 bases. Per germline, CDR1 SEHNR and CDR2 FQNEAQ (reference sequence). CDR3 DNA sequence: TGTGCCAGCAGCTTTATAGATACGCAGTATTTT. Its translation: CASSFIDTQYF.

This chain uses TRBV29-1 with TRBJ2-5; 8 positions agree with TRBD2. Germline values: CDR1 SQVTM, CDR2 ANQGSEA. The CDR3 contains 12 residues. Germline trimming cut 7 bases from V and 3 bases from J; bases unmatched to any gene: 4. DNA of the CDR3: TGCAGCGGGATAGCGGGGAAAGAGACCCAGTACTTC. Amino acids: CSGIAGKETQYF. The variable domain in full, with the rest retrieved from reference TRBV29-1 and TRBJ2-5, is SAVISQKPSRDICQRGTSLTIQCQVDSQVTMMFWYRQQPGQSLTLIATANQGSEATYESGFVIDKFPISRPNLTFSTLTVSNMSPEDSSIYLCSGIAGKETQYFGPGTRLLVL.

The chain is built from TRBV12-3 or TRBV12-4 and TRBJ1-5; D is unresolved. CDR3 size: 13 residues. Deletions cut 6 bases from V and 0 bases from J, with 6 bases between. The CDR3 reads CASRHDSNQPQHF. CDR3 in DNA: TGTGCCAGCAGACACGATAGCAATCAGCCCCAGCATTTT.

The V and J genes are TRBV2 and TRBJ1-5; D unresolved. Germline lookup yields CDR1 SNHLY and CDR2 FYNNEI. V was shortened by 6 bases and J by 2 bases, with 5 bases between the two germline ends. This CDR3 comprises 12 residues. The DNA of the CDR3 is TGTGCCAGCAGCCGGGGCAATCAGCCCCAGCATTTT. Amino acid sequence: CASSRGNQPQHF.

This clone is a singleton in its sample. V gene TRBV5-6 combines with J gene TRBJ2-5; D uncertain. Trimming removed 4 bases at V and 2 bases at J, with 12 bases between. The CDR3 has 14 residues. Germline assignment: CDR1 SGHDT and CDR2 YYEEEE. This chain's CDR3 is CASSRAVPQETQYF. DNA of the CDR3: TGTGCCAGCAGCCGCGCGGTGCCTCAAGAGACCCAGTACTTC.

The rearrangement links TRBV10-1 to TRBJ1-5; 7 bases fit TRBD1. J lost 0 bases, V lost 10 bases, and 18 bases had no gene match. The germline gives CDR1 WNHNN, CDR2 SYGVQD (reference sequence). The CDR3 sequence is 18 residues long. Here the CDR3 reads CATRNGTAFFNSNQPQHF. CDR3 nucleotide sequence: TGCGCCACCCGAAACGGGACAGCTTTTTTTAATAGCAATCAGCCCCAGCATTTT.